What follows is one TCR beta chain and its context. Its antigen remains unknown. The entry originates in a study of shared clonotypes between healthy human individuals. Study-level findings and limits: Inspection by rarefaction showed sorted-subset sequencing to be incomplete despite large depth.

Some clones are missing from TCRdb's copy, which holds only in-frame ones; the method was immunoSEQ multiplex PCR. The sample has roughly 1,800,000 clones, approximately 94% seen once. This CDR3 spans 15 amino acids. V gave up 7 bases and J gave up 0 bases; unmatched junction bases: 8. Per the germline V gene, CDR1 is MDHEN and CDR2 is SYDVKM. Positive CCR7 selection of CD45RO-negative cells yielded the naive CD8 cells, and terminally differentiated effector memory CD45RA+ cells were excluded. The sequenced material came from naive CD8+ T cells sorted from blood. This TCR derives from a young man in good health. The chain employs TRBV28 and TRBJ2-7, with 8 bases fitting TRBD1. This CDR3 is CASTLSGTGSYEQYF. CDR3 nucleotide sequence: TGTGCCAGCACACTATCCGGGACAGGCTCCTACGAGCAGTACTTC.